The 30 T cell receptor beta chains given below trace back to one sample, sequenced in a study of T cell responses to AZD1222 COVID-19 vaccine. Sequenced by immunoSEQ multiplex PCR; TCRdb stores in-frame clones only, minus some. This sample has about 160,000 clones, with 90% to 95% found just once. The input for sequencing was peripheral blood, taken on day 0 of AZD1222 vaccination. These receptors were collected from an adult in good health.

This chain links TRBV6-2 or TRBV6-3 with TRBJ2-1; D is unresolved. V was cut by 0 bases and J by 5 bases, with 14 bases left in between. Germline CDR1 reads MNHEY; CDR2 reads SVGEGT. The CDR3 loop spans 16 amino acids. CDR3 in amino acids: CASSYSFLNPHNEQFF. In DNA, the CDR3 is TGTGCCAGCAGTTACTCGTTCCTTAACCCCCACAATGAGCAGTTCTTC.

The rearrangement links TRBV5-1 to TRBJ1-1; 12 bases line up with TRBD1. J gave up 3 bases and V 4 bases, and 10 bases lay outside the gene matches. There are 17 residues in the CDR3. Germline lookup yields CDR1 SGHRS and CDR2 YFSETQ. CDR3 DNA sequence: TGCGCCAGCAGCCCGGGACAGGGGGCAAGGTTGTACACTGAAGCTTTCTTT. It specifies CASSPGQGARLYTEAFF.

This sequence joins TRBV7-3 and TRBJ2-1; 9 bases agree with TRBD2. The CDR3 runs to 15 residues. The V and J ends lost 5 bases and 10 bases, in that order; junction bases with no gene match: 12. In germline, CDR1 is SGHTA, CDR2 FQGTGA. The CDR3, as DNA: TGTGCCAGCAGCCTTGCGGGAGGGCCAGGTGGAGAGCAGTTCTTC. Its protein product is CASSLAGGPGGEQFF.

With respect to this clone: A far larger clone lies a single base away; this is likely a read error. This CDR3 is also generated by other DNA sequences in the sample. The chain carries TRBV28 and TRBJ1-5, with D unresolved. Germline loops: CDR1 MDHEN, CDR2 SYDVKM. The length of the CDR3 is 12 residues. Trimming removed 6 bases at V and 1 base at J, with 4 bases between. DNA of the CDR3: TGTGCCAGCAGGGACAGCAATCAGCCCCAGCATTTT. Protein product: CASRDSNQPQHF.

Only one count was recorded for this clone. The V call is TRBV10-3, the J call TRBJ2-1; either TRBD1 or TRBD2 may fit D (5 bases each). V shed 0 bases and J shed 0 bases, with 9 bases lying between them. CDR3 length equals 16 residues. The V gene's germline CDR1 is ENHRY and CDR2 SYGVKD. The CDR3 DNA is TGTGCCATCAGTGAGTCGAAGGGGAGCTCCTACAATGAGCAGTTCTTC. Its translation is CAISESKGSSYNEQFF.

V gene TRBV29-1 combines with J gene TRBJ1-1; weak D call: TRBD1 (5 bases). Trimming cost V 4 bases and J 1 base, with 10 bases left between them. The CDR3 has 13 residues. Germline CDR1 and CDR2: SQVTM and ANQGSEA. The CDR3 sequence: CSVAGTSNTEAFF. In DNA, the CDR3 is TGCAGCGTTGCTGGGACGTCGAACACTGAAGCTTTCTTT.

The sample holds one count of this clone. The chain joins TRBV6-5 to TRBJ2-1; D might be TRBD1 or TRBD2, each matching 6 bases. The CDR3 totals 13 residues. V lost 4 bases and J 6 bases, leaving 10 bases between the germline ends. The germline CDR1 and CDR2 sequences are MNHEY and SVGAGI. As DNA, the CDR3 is TGTGCCAGCAGTTGGGGGGCCGCCAATGAGCAGTTCTTC. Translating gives CASSWGAANEQFF.

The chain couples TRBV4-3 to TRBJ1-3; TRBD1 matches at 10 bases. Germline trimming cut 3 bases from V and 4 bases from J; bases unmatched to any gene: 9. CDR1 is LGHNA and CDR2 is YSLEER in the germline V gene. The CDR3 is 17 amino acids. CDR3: CASSHLGQGLGGNTIYF. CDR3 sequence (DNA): TGCGCCAGCAGCCATCTGGGACAGGGGTTAGGAGGAAACACCATATATTTT.

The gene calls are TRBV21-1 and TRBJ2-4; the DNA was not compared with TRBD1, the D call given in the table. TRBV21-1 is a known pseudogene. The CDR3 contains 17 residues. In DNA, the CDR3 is TGTGCCAGCAGCGGCGGGACAGACCCTTTTCCCAAAAACATTCAGTACTTC. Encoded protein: CASSGGTDPFPKNIQYF.

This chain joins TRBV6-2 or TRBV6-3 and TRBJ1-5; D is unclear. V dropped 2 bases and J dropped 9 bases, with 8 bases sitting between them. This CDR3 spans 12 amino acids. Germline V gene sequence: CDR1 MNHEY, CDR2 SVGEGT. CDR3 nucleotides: TGTGCCAGCAGTTACGTTCTCTTGCCCCAGCATTTT. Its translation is CASSYVLLPQHF.

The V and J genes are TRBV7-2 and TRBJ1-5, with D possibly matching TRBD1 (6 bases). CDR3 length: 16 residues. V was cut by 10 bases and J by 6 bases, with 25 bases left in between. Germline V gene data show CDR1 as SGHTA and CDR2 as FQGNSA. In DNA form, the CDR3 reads TGTGCCATCAGAAGGGGCCCTTCGGGGGCCGGTCAGCCCCAGCATTTT. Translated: CAIRRGPSGAGQPQHF.

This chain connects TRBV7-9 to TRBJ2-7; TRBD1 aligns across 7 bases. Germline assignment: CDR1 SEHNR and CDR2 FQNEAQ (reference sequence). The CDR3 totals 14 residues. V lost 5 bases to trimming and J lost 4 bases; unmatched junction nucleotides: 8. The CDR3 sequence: CASSGRTGQYEQYF. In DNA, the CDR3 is TGTGCCAGCAGCGGCAGGACAGGTCAATACGAGCAGTACTTC.

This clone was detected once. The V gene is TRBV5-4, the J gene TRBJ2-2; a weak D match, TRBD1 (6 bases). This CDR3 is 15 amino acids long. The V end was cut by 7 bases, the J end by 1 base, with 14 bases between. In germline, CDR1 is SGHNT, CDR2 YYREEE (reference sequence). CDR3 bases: TGTGCCAGCGGGTTACAGGGCCAGAACACCGGGGAGCTGTTTTTT. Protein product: CASGLQGQNTGELFF.

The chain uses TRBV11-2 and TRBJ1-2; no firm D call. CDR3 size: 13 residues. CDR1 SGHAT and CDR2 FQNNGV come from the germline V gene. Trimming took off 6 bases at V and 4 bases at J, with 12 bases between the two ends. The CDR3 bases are TGTGCCAGCAGTCCAAGGACGGGCTATGGCTACACCTTC. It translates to CASSPRTGYGYTF.

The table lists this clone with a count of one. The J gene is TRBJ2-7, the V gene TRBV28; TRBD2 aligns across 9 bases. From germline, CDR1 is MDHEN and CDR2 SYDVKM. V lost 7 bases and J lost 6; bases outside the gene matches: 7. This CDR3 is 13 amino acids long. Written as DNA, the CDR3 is TGTGCCAGCAAACCTAGCGGGAAGGGCGAGCAGTACTTC. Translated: CASKPSGKGEQYF. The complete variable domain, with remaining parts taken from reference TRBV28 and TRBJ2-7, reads DVKVTQSSRYLVKRTGEKVFLECVQDMDHENMFWYRQDPGLGLRLIYFSYDVKMKEKGDIPEGYSVSREKKERFSLILESASTNQTSMYLCASKPSGKGEQYFGPGTRLTVT.

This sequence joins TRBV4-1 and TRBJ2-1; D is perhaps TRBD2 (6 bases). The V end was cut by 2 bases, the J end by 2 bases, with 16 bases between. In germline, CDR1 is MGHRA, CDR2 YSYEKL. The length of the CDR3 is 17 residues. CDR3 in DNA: TGCGCCAGCAGCCAATCAAGAGGGCTAGCGACCTACAATGAGCAGTTCTTC. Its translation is CASSQSRGLATYNEQFF.

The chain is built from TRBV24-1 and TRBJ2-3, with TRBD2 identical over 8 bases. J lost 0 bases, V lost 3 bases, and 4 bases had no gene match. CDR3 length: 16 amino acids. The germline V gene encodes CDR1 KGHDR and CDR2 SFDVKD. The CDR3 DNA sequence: TGTGCCACCAGTGATCTAGCGGGCCCCAGCACAGATACGCAGTATTTT. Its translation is CATSDLAGPSTDTQYF.

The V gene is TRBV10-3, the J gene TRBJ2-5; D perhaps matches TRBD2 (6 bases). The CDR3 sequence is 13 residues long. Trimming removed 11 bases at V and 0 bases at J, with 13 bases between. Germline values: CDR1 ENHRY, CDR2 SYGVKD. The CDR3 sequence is CAASGGYQETQYF. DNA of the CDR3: TGTGCCGCCTCCGGAGGGTACCAAGAGACCCAGTACTTC.

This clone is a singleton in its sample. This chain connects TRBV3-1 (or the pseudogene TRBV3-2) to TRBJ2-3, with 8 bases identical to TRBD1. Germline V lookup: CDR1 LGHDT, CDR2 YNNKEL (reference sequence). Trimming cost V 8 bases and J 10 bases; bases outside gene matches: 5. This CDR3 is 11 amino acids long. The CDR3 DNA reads TGTGCCAGCGGAGGACAGGGCGCGCAGTATTTT. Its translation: CASGGQGAQYF.

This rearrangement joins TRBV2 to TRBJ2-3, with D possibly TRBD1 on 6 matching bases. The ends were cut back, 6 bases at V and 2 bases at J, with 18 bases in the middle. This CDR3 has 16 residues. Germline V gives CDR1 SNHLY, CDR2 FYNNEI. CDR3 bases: TGTGCCAGCAGAAGGGACACGGGCATCAACACAGATACGCAGTATTTT. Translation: CASRRDTGINTDTQYF.

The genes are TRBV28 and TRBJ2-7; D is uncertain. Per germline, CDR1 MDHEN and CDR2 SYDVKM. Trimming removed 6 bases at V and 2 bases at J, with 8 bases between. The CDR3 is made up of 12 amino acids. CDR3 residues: CASRLDTYEQYF. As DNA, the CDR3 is TGTGCCAGCAGACTCGACACCTACGAGCAGTACTTC. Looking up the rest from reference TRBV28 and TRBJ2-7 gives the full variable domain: DVKVTQSSRYLVKRTGEKVFLECVQDMDHENMFWYRQDPGLGLRLIYFSYDVKMKEKGDIPEGYSVSREKKERFSLILESASTNQTSMYLCASRLDTYEQYFGPGTRLTVT.

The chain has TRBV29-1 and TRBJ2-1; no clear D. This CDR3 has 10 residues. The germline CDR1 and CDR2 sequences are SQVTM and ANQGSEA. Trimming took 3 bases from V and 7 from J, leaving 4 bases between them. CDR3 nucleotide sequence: TGCAGCGTTGACTCTAATGAGCAGTTCTTC. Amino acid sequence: CSVDSNEQFF.

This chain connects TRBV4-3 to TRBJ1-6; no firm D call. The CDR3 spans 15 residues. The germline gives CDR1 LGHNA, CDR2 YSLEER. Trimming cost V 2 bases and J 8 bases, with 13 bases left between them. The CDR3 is CASSQTRVAHSPLHF. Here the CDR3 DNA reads TGCGCCAGCAGCCAAACGAGGGTCGCGCATTCACCCCTCCACTTT.

The CDR3 region has the DNA TGTGCCAGCAGCAATGGGAGGGGGCACCAGCCCCAGCATTTT. As protein: CASSNGRGHQPQHF. The chain uses TRBV25-1 and TRBJ1-5, with TRBD1 matching over 7 bases. Germline assignment: CDR1 MGHDK and CDR2 SYGVNS. The CDR3 is 14 amino acids. The V and J ends lost 6 bases and 7 bases, in that order; junction bases with no gene match: 9.

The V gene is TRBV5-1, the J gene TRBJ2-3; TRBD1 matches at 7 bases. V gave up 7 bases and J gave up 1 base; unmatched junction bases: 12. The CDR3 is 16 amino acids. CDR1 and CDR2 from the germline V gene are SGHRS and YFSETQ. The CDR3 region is CASHRDSGVGTDTQYF. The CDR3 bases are TGCGCCAGCCACCGGGACAGCGGAGTGGGCACAGATACGCAGTATTTT.

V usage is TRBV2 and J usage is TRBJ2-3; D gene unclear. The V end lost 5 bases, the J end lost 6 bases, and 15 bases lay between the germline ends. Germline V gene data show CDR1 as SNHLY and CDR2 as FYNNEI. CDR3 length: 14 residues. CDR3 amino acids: CASSRGPWADTQYF. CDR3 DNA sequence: TGTGCCAGCAGTCGTGGACCCTGGGCCGATACGCAGTATTTT.

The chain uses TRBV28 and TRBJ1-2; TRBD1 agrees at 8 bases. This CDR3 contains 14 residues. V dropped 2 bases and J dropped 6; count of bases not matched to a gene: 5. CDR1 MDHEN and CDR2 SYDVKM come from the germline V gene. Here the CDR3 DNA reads TGTGCCAGCAGTTTAACTAACAGGGGGAATGGCTACACCTTC. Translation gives CASSLTNRGNGYTF.

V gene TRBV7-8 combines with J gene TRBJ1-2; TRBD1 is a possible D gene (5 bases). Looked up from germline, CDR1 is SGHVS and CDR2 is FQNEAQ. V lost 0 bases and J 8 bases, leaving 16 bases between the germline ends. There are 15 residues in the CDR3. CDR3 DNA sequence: TGTGCCAGCAGCTTAGCGCAGTTCGGGGGTGGAGGCTACACCTTC. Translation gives CASSLAQFGGGGYTF.

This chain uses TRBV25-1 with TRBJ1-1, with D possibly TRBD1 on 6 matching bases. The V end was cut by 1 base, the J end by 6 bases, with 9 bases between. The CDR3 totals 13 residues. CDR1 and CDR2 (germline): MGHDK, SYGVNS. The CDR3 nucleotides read TGTGCCAGCAGTGAATGGAGGACAGCTGAAGCTTTCTTT. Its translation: CASSEWRTAEAFF.

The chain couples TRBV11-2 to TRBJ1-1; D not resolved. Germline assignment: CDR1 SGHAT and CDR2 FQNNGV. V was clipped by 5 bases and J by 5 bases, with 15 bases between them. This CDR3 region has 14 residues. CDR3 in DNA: TGTGCCAGCAGCCCGTCGAGGAGTCGAACTGAAGCTTTCTTT. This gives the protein CASSPSRSRTEAFF.